The clone carrying this T cell receptor (beta chain) has just a few counts. The data originate from a study of T-cell memory formation after mild COVID-19. MiXCR, applied by TCRdb to the 5' RACE reads, yields one record per CDR3 protein. The table includes 180,000 or so distinct CDR3 sequences, 11% detected once. This sequence originates from a young man who had mild COVID-19 (a few samples of this study predate the infection). Cell type and time point are not known. Material: PBMCs or a T cell subset sorted from them (not recorded which).

The CDR3 coding sequence is TGTGCCAGCAGCTTAGAAGGGACAGACACTGAAGCTTTCTTT. It encodes CASSLEGTDTEAFF. This rearrangement joins TRBV7-9 to TRBJ1-1; 7 nucleotides agree with TRBD1. The V and J ends lost 1 base and 3 bases, in that order; junction bases with no gene match: 2. CDR1 SEHNR and CDR2 FQNEAQ come from the germline V gene (reference sequence). The CDR3 sequence is 14 residues long.